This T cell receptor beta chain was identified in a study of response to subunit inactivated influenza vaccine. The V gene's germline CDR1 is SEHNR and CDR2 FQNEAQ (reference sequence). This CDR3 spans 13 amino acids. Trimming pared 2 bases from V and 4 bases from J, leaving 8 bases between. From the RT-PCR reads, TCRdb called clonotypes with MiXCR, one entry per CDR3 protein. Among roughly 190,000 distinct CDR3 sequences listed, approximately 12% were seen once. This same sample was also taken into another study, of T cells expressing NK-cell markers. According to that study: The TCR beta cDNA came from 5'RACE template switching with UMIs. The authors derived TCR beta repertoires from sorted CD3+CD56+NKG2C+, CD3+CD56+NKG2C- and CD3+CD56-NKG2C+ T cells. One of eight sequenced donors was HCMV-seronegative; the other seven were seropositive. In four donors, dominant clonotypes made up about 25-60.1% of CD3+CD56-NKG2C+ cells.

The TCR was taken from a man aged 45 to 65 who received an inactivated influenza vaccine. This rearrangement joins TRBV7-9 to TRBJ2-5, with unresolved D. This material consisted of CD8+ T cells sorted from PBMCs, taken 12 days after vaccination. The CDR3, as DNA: TGTGCCAGCAGCTTATCTGCGTTAGAGACCCAGTACTTC. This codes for CASSLSALETQYF.